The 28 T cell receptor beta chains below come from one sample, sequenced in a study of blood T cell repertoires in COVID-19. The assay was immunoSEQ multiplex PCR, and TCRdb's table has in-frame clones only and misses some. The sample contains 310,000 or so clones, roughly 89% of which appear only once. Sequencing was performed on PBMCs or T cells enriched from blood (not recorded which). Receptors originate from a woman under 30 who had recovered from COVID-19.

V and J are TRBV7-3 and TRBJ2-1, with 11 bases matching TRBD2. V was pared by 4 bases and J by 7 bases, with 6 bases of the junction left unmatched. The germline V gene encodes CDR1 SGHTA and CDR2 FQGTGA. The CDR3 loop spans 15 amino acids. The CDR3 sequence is CASSSGIAGGNEQFF. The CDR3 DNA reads TGTGCCAGCAGCTCCGGAATAGCGGGGGGGAATGAGCAGTTCTTC. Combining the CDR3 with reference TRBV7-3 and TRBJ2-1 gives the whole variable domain GAGVSQTPSNKVTEKGKYVELRCDPISGHTALYWYRQSLGQGPEFLIYFQGTGAADDSGLPNDRFFAVRPEGSVSTLKIQRTERGDSAVYLCASSSGIAGGNEQFFGPGTRLTVL.

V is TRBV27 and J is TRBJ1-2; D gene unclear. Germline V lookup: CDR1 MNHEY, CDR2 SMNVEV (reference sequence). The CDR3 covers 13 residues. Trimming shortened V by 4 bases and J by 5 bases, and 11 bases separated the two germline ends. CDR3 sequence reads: CASSSPGFYGYTF. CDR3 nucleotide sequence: TGTGCCAGCAGTTCGCCGGGATTTTATGGCTACACCTTC.

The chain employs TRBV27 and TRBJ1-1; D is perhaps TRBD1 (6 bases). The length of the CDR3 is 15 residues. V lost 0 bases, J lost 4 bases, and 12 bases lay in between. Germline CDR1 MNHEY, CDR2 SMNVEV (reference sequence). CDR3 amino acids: CASSLSKGESTEAFF. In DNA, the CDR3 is TGTGCCAGCAGTTTATCGAAGGGGGAGAGCACTGAAGCTTTCTTT.

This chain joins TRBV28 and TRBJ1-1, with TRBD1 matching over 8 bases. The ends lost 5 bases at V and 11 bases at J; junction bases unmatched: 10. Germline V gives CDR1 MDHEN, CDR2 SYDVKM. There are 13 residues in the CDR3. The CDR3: CASSRQGLYEAFF. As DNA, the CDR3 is TGTGCCAGCAGTAGACAGGGGTTGTATGAGGCTTTCTTT.

The CDR3: CASSLALGDQPQHF. CDR3 DNA: TGCGCCAGCAGCTTGGCTCTCGGAGATCAGCCCCAGCATTTT. The rearrangement joins TRBV5-1 to TRBJ1-5; D is unresolved. The V gene lost 0 bases and the J gene lost 5 bases, with 9 bases spanning the gap. CDR3 length equals 14 residues. The germline V gene has CDR1 SGHRS and CDR2 YFSETQ.

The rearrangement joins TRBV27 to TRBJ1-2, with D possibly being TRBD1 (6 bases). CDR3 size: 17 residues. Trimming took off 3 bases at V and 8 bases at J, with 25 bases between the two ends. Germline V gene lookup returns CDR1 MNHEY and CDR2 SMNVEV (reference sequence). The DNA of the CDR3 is TGTGCCAGCAGTTTGGGCCCTAACCCAGGGGCAGGTAGCGGCTACACCTTC. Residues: CASSLGPNPGAGSGYTF.

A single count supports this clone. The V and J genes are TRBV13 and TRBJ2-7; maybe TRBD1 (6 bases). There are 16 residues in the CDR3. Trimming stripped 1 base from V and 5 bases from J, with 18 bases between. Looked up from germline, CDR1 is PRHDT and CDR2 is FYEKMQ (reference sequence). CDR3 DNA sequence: TGTGCCAGCAGCTTAGTGAGACAGGTTGGAGAGAACGAGCAGTACTTC. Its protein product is CASSLVRQVGENEQYF.

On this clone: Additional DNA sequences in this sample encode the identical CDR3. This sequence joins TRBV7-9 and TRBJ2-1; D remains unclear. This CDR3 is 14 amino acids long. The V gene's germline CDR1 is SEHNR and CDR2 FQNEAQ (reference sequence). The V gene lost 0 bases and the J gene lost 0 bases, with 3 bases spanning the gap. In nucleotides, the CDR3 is TGTGCCAGCAGCTTAGCCTCCTCCTACAATGAGCAGTTCTTC. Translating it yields CASSLASSYNEQFF.

Written as DNA, the CDR3 is TGTGCCAGTAGTATAAGACAGGGGGCCTATGGCTACACCTTC. Translation gives CASSIRQGAYGYTF. This chain uses TRBV19 with TRBJ1-2; 10 bases are a match to TRBD1. The CDR3 loop spans 14 amino acids. Germline V gives CDR1 LNHDA, CDR2 SQIVND (reference sequence). J was trimmed by 4 bases and V by 2 bases; bases with no gene match: 1. The full variable domain, its missing parts supplied by reference TRBV19 and TRBJ1-2, is DGGITQSPKYLFRKEGQNVTLSCEQNLNHDAMYWYRQDPGQGLRLIYYSQIVNDFQKGDIAEGYSVSREKKESFPLTVTSAQKNPTAFYLCASSIRQGAYGYTFGSGTRLTVV.

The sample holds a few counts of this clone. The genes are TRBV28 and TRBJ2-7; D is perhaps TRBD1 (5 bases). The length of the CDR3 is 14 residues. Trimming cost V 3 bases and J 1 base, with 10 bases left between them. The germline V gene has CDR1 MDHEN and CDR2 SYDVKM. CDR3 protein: CASSFIGASYEQYF. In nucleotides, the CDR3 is TGTGCCAGCAGTTTTATTGGGGCATCCTACGAGCAGTACTTC. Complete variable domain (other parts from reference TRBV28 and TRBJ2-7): DVKVTQSSRYLVKRTGEKVFLECVQDMDHENMFWYRQDPGLGLRLIYFSYDVKMKEKGDIPEGYSVSREKKERFSLILESASTNQTSMYLCASSFIGASYEQYFGPGTRLTVT.

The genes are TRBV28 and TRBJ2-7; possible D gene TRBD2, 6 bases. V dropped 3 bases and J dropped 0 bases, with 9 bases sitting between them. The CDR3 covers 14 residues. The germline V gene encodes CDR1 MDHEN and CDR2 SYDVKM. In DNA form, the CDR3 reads TGTGCCAGCAGTTTTGACGGGAGCTCCTACGAGCAGTACTTC. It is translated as CASSFDGSSYEQYF.

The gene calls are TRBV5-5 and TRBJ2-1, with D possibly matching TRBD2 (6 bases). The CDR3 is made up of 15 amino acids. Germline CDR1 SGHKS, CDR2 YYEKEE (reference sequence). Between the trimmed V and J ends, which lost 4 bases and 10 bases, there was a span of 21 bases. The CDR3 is CASSPLLAGDSEQFF. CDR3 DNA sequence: TGTGCCAGCAGCCCTCTACTAGCCGGGGATTCGGAGCAGTTCTTC.

CDR3: CASSETGGSYNEQFF. The CDR3 DNA reads TGTGCCAGCAGTGAGACAGGGGGAAGCTACAATGAGCAGTTCTTC. V is TRBV6-4 and J is TRBJ2-1; TRBD1 matches 9 bases. CDR1 and CDR2 from the germline V gene are MRHNA and SNTAGT. V shed 3 bases and J 3 bases; nucleotides not matched to a gene: 3. CDR3 length: 15 amino acids.

CDR3 DNA: TGCAGTGCATACAGCTACGAGCAGTACTTC. As protein: CSAYSYEQYF. The J gene is TRBJ2-7, the V gene TRBV20-1; D is ambiguous. This CDR3 spans 10 amino acids. CDR1 is DFQATT, CDR2 SNEGSKA, per germline (reference sequence). V lost 6 bases and J lost 3, with 6 bases in between.

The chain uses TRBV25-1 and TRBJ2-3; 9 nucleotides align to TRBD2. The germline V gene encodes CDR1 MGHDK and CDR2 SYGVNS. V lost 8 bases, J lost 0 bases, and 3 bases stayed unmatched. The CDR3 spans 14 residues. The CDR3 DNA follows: TGTGCCAGCGCCGGACTAGCGAGCACAGATACGCAGTATTTT. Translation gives CASAGLASTDTQYF.

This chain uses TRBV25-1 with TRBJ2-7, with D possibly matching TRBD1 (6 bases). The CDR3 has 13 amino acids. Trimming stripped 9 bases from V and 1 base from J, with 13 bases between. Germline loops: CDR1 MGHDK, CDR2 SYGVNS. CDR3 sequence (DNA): TGTGCCAGTGCAGCAGGGGCGTCCTACGAGCAGTACTTC. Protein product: CASAAGASYEQYF.

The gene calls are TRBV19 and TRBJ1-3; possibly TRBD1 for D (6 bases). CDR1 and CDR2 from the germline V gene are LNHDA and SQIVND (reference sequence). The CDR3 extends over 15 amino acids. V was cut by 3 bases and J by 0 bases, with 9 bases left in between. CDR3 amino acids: CASSMDRASGNTIYF. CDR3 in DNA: TGTGCCAGTAGTATGGACAGAGCCTCTGGAAACACCATATATTTT.

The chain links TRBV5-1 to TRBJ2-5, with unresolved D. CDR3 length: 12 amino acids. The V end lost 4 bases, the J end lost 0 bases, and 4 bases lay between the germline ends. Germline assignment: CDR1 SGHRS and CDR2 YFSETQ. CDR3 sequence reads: CASSQYQETQYF. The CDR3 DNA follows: TGCGCCAGCAGCCAGTACCAAGAGACCCAGTACTTC.

CDR3 nucleotides: TGTGCCAGCAGTTTATGGCAGGGGAAATACGAGCAGTACTTC. As protein: CASSLWQGKYEQYF. The chain has TRBV28 and TRBJ2-7; D is possibly TRBD1 (6 bases). Germline CDR1 and CDR2: MDHEN and SYDVKM. V was trimmed by 0 bases and J by 4 bases, leaving 10 bases between them. This CDR3 has 14 residues.

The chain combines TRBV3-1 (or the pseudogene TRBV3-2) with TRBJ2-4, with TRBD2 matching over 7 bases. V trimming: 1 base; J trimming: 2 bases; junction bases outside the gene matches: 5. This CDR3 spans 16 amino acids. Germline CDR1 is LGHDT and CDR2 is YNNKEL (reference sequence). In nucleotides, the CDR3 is TGTGCCAGCAGCCAAGGCTGGCGGGAGTCCAAAAACATTCAGTACTTC. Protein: CASSQGWRESKNIQYF.

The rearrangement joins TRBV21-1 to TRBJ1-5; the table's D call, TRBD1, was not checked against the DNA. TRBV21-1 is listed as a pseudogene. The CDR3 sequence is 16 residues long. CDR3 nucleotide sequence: TGTGCCAGCAGCAAAGAAGGACAGGGGGCGAATCAGCCCCAGCATTTT. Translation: CASSKEGQGANQPQHF.

The CDR3 protein is CASRNGQGSDMNTEAFF. In DNA form, the CDR3 reads TGTGCCAGCAGAAATGGACAGGGGTCGGACATGAACACTGAAGCTTTCTTT. The chain links TRBV5-4 to TRBJ1-1, with TRBD1 matching over 9 bases. Germline assignment: CDR1 SGHNT and CDR2 YYREEE (reference sequence). Trimming took 5 bases from V and 0 from J; bases not matched to a gene: 11. The CDR3 totals 17 residues.

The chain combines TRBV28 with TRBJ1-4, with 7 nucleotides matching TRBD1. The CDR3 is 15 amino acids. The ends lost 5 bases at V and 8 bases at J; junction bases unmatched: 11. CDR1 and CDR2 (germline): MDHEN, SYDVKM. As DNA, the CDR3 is TGTGCCAGCAGTCCCTACGGACAGGATAACGAAAAACTGTTTTTT. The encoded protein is CASSPYGQDNEKLFF.

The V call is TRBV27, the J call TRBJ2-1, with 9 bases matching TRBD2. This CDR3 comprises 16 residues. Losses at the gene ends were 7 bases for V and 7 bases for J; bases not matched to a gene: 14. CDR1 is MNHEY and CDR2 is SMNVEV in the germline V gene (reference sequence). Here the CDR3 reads CASIPIGLAGRNEQFF. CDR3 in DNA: TGTGCCAGCATCCCAATCGGGCTAGCGGGAAGGAATGAGCAGTTCTTC.

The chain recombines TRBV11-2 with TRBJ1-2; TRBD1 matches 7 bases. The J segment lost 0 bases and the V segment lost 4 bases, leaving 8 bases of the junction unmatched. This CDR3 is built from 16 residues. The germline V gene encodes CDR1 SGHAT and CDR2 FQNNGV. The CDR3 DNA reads TGTGCCAGCAGCTACCCGGGACAGTCTGCTAACTATGGCTACACCTTC. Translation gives CASSYPGQSANYGYTF.

CDR3 amino acids: CASRLILCYGYTF. CDR3 nucleotide sequence: TGTGCAAGTCGCTTAATACTATGTTATGGCTACACCTTC. The chain combines TRBV12-2 with TRBJ1-2. TRBV12-2 is a pseudogene. This CDR3 is built from 13 residues.

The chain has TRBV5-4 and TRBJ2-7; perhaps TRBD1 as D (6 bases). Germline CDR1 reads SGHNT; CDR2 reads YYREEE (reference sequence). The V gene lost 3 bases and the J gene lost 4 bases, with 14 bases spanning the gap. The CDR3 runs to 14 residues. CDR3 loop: CASSSRTDPYEQYF. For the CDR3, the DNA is TGTGCCAGCAGCTCCCGGACAGACCCATACGAGCAGTACTTC.

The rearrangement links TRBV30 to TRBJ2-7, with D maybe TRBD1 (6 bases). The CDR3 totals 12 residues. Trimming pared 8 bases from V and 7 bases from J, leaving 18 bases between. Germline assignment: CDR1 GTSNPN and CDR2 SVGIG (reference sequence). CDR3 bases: TGTGCCACTTCTCTCAGGGGAAGTGAGCAGTACTTC. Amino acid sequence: CATSLRGSEQYF.